Shown below are 13 T cell receptor beta chains from a single sample sequenced in a study of cytomegalovirus exposure and HLA in healthy donors. PCR employed 60 Vbeta and 13 Jbeta primers. The protocol was immunoSEQ multiplex PCR, while the TCRdb copy is restricted to in-frame clones and leaves out a portion. This sample yields 150,000 to 200,000 clones, of which 55% to 65% are seen a single time; roughly 2.9% belongs to the top ten. The sequenced sample consisted of PBMCs. The source of these receptors is a man between 40 and 49 years old in good health and CMV-seronegative.

This clone was observed a few times. The V call is TRBV5-6, the J call TRBJ2-2; TRBD2 aligns across 8 bases. Germline V gene sequence: CDR1 SGHDT, CDR2 YYEEEE. The J segment lost 5 bases and the V segment lost 0 bases, leaving 6 bases of the junction unmatched. This CDR3 has 16 amino acids. CDR3 residues: CASSLDGGRRTGELFF. The CDR3 coding sequence is TGTGCCAGCAGCTTGGATGGCGGGAGGCGAACCGGGGAGCTGTTTTTT. Using reference TRBV5-6 and TRBJ2-2 for the parts outside the CDR3, the full variable domain is DAGVTQSPTHLIKTRGQQVTLRCSPKSGHDTVSWYQQALGQGPQFIFQYYEEEERQRGNFPDRFSGHQFPNYSSELNVNALLLGDSALYLCASSLDGGRRTGELFFGEGSRLTVL.

V gene TRBV7-2 combines with J gene TRBJ2-5, with 9 bases fitting TRBD2. This CDR3 is 14 amino acids long. Germline lookup yields CDR1 SGHTA and CDR2 FQGNSA. V lost 5 bases and J lost 4; bases outside the gene matches: 5. The CDR3 sequence is CASSLVAGAETQYF. CDR3 DNA: TGTGCCAGCAGCCTTGTAGCGGGAGCAGAGACCCAGTACTTC.

J is TRBJ1-5 and V is TRBV2, with 7 bases matching TRBD1. CDR3 size: 15 residues. Per the germline V gene, CDR1 is SNHLY and CDR2 is FYNNEI. V shed 5 bases and J 7 bases; nucleotides not matched to a gene: 11. The chain's CDR3 is CASSWGTEAGQPQHF. CDR3 nucleotides: TGTGCCAGCAGTTGGGGGACAGAGGCGGGACAGCCCCAGCATTTT.

The V and J genes are TRBV7-9 and TRBJ2-7; tentatively, D is TRBD2 (5 bases). CDR1 is SEHNR and CDR2 is FQNEAQ in the germline V gene (reference sequence). CDR3 length equals 15 residues. Trimming took 0 bases from V and 2 from J, leaving 11 bases between them. CDR3 loop: CASSLARNGAYEQYF. CDR3 in DNA: TGTGCCAGCAGCTTAGCCAGAAACGGGGCCTACGAGCAGTACTTC.

The chain uses TRBV29-1 and TRBJ2-5, with TRBD1 identical over 12 bases. The CDR3 consists of 16 residues. The germline V gene has CDR1 SQVTM and CDR2 ANQGSEA. With V trimmed by 3 bases and J by 5 bases, 10 bases remained unmatched. CDR3 coding DNA: TGCAGCGTTGAGGCGGGACAGGGGGCAATGAGGGAGACCCAGTACTTC. It specifies CSVEAGQGAMRETQYF.

This clone has just a few counts. This chain connects TRBV21-1 to TRBJ1-2; TRBD1, the table's D call, lacks a check against the DNA. TRBV21-1 is noted as a pseudogene. The CDR3 has 15 residues. The CDR3 DNA follows: TGTGCCAGCAGCAAAGTTTTTGGACAGGGGTATGGCTACACCTTC. Protein sequence: CASSKVFGQGYGYTF.

This rearrangement joins TRBV6-4 to TRBJ2-5; the D gene is possibly TRBD1 (6 bases). The better agreement between TRBJ2-7 and the DNA end casts doubt on the J call. CDR3 size: 14 residues. Per germline, CDR1 MRHNA and CDR2 SNTAGT. DNA for the CDR3: TGTGCCAACACATACAGACAGGCTAGTTTCGAGCAGTACTTC. Encoded protein: CANTYRQASFEQYF.

The chain has TRBV2 and TRBJ1-2; D gene uncertain. The CDR3 consists of 13 residues. Trimming took 8 bases from V and 4 from J, leaving 14 bases between them. The germline CDR1 and CDR2 sequences are SNHLY and FYNNEI. The CDR3 bases are TGTGCCAGCTGGAGGGCGGTCACCTATGGCTACACCTTC. Its translation is CASWRAVTYGYTF.

This rearrangement joins TRBV2 to TRBJ1-4; TRBD1 aligns across 8 bases. Trimming at V came to 6 bases and at J to 8 bases, leaving 5 bases not matched to a gene. Germline-derived CDR1 and CDR2 are SNHLY and FYNNEI. CDR3 length equals 13 residues. The CDR3 DNA follows: TGTGCCAGCAGCGACAGGGGAGGAGAAAAACTGTTTTTT. This codes for CASSDRGGEKLFF.

This clone has more than one count but fewer than ten. The J gene is TRBJ2-7, the V gene TRBV6-5; 8 bases match TRBD2. Losses at the gene ends were 2 bases for V and 5 bases for J; bases not matched to a gene: 8. The V gene's germline CDR1 is MNHEY and CDR2 SVGAGI. The CDR3 length is 15 residues. The CDR3 nucleotides are TGTGCCAGCAGTTACACGGGGGGGAGTTTTAACGAGCAGTACTTC. It yields the protein CASSYTGGSFNEQYF.

V is TRBV11-3 and J is TRBJ2-1, with TRBD2 identical over 8 bases. The CDR3 loop spans 16 amino acids. The trim removed 5 bases at V and 4 bases at J, leaving 10 bases unmatched. Germline V gives CDR1 SGHNT, CDR2 YENEEA. The CDR3 DNA sequence: TGTGCCAGCAGCCTGCGAGCGGGGGCCGCATACAATGAGCAGTTCTTC. It encodes CASSLRAGAAYNEQFF.

The V and J genes are TRBV7-8 and TRBJ1-2; the D gene is possibly TRBD1 (6 bases). Deletions cut 5 bases from V and 6 bases from J, with 19 bases between. The CDR3 consists of 15 residues. The germline CDR1 and CDR2 sequences are SGHVS and FQNEAQ. DNA for the CDR3: TGTGCCAGCAGCCCAGCCACAGGGCGGTTCGATGGCTACACCTTC. Translating gives CASSPATGRFDGYTF. The full variable domain, its missing parts supplied by reference TRBV7-8 and TRBJ1-2, is GAGVSQSPRYKVAKRGQDVALRCDPISGHVSLFWYQQALGQGPEFLTYFQNEAQLDKSGLPSDRFFAERPEGSVSTLKIQRTQQEDSAVYLCASSPATGRFDGYTFGSGTRLTVV.

The V call is TRBV11-2, the J call TRBJ2-5; D call uncertain. The CDR3 runs to 14 residues. The germline gives CDR1 SGHAT, CDR2 FQNNGV. V shed 5 bases and J shed 0 bases, with 10 bases lying between them. CDR3 coding DNA: TGTGCCAGCAGCCCTGGCCAGTACCAAGAGACCCAGTACTTC. Amino acid sequence: CASSPGQYQETQYF.